A selection of T cell receptor beta chains follows, all from one sample in a study of blood T cell repertoires in COVID-19. Measured with immunoSEQ multiplex PCR; TCRdb has only the in-frame clones, and not every one. The sample holds 55,000 to 70,000 clones, 85% to 90% seen once. The sequenced sample consisted of peripheral blood. The receptor source for this set is a man aged 45 to 65 with acute or convalescent COVID-19. The CDR3 runs from the conserved cysteine through the conserved F or W. The D gene is left open where the match is weak.

D gene	V gene	J gene	CDR3 protein
-	TRBV7-6	TRBJ1-4	CASSPRTASTNEKLFF
TRBD2	TRBV5-1	TRBJ2-3	CASSLLASGGYSTDTQYF
-	TRBV2	TRBJ1-1	CASTLTPQGTEAFF
TRBD1	TRBV5-4	TRBJ1-6	CASSDATGAGNSPLHF
-	TRBV5-1	TRBJ1-3	CASAGGTSGNTIYF
TRBD1	TRBV6-5	TRBJ2-7	CASSYSGQRSEQYF
TRBD1	TRBV15	TRBJ2-5	CATGRGQGSETQYF
-	TRBV5-1	TRBJ2-2	CASSFPRETTGELFF
-	TRBV7-9	TRBJ2-5	CASGRSEETQYF
-	TRBV15	TRBJ2-2	CATLYSNTGELFF
-	TRBV3-1/TRBV3-2	TRBJ2-2	CASSRQRPGTGELFF
-	TRBV5-1	TRBJ2-3	CASSFSSRGTSTDTQYF
-	TRBV7-2	TRBJ2-7	CASSPRVTGSYEQYF
TRBD2	TRBV19	TRBJ2-1	CASSIRLAGHNEQFF
TRBD2	TRBV5-4	TRBJ2-1	CASSRSSGSSYNEQFF
-	TRBV9	TRBJ2-3	CASSVAGGQGTDTQYF
-	TRBV4-1	TRBJ1-5	CASSQDDSRGNQPQHF
-	TRBV11-2	TRBJ1-2	CASSSGYLGSGYTF
TRBD2	TRBV5-6	TRBJ2-7	CASSLVGSGRAGEQYF
TRBD2	TRBV6-6	TRBJ2-1	CASRINSGRAWDEQFF
TRBD1	TRBV5-4	TRBJ2-7	CASSSQGARWYEQYF
-	TRBV18	TRBJ2-7	CASSRKGGSSYEQYF
TRBD1	TRBV18	TRBJ1-2	CASSPRQGDPYGYTF
-	TRBV18	TRBJ2-7	CASSLQGAGSYEQYF
TRBD2	TRBV7-8	TRBJ2-2	CASSLGTSGEAGELFF
TRBD2	TRBV27	TRBJ2-1	CASSLETGTSSYNEQFF
-	TRBV5-6	TRBJ2-5	CASRVVGRETQYF
-	TRBV28	TRBJ2-3	CASSPERRSDTQYF
TRBD1	TRBV5-1	TRBJ2-2	CASSSSQGDPGELFF
-	TRBV7-2	TRBJ1-2	CASSLLQGSGYGYTF
-	TRBV21-1	TRBJ2-3	CASSKVGYRDTDTQYF
TRBD1	TRBV4-1	TRBJ1-1	CASSQLDRVHAEAFF
TRBD2	TRBV19	TRBJ2-3	CATQGTSGIGTDTQYF
TRBD2	TRBV13	TRBJ2-7	CASSSSGRDEQYF
TRBD2	TRBV9	TRBJ2-7	CASSVGGRENDEQYF
-	TRBV10-3	TRBJ1-1	CAISERLGQGNTEAFF
TRBD1	TRBV28	TRBJ1-4	CASSPGQGFGLSEKLFF
-	TRBV19	TRBJ2-1	CASSMASFILTYNEQFF